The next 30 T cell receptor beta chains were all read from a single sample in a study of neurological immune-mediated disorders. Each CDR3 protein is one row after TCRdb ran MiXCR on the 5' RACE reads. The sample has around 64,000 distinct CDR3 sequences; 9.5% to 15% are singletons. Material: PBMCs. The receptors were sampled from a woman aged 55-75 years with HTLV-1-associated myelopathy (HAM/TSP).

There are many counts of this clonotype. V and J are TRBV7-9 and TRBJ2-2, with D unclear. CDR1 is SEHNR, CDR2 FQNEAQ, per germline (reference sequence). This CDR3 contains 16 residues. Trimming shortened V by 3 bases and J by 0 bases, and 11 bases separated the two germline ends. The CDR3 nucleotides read TGTGCCAGCAGCTTCACCGTCAGAACGAACACCGGGGAGCTGTTTTTT. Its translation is CASSFTVRTNTGELFF.

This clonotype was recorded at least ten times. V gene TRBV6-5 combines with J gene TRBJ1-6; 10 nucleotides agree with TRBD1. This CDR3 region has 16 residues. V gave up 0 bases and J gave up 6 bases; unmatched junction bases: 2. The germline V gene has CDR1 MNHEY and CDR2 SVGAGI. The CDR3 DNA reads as TGTGCCAGCAGTTACTCCCGGGACAGGGGTAATTCACCCCTCCACTTT. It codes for CASSYSRDRGNSPLHF.

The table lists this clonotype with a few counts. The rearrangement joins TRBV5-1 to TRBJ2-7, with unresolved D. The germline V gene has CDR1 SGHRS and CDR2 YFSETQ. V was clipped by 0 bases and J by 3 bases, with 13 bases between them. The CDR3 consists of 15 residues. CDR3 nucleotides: TGCGCCAGCAGCTTGGAGGAAGGCGGCGTCTACGAGCAGTACTTC. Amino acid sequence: CASSLEEGGVYEQYF.

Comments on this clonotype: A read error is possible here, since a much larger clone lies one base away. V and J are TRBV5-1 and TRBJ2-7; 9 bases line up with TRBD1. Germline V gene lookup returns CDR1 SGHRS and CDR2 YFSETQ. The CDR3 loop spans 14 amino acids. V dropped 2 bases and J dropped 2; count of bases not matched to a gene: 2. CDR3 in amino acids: CASSFGTGTYEQYF. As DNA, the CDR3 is TGCGCCAGCAGCTTCGGGACAGGGACCTACGAGCAGTACTTC. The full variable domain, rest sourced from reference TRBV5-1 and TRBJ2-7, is KAGVTQTPRYLIKTRGQQVTLSCSPISGHRSVSWYQQTPGQGLQFLFEYFSETQRNKGNFPGRFSGRQFSNSRSEMNVSTLELGDSALYLCASSFGTGTYEQYFGPGTRLTVT.

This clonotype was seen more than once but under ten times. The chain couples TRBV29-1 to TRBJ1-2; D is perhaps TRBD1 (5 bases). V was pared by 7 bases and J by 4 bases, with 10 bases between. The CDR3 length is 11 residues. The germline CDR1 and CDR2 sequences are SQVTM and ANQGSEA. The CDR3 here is CSAWGSYGYTF. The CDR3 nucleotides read TGCAGCGCTTGGGGGAGCTATGGCTACACCTTC.

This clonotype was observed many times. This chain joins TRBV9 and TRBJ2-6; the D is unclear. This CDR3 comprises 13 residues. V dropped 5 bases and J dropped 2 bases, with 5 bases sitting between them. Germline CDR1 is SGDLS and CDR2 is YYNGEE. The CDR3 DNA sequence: TGTGCCAGCAGTTCGGCTGGGGCCAACGTCCTGACTTTC. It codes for CASSSAGANVLTF.

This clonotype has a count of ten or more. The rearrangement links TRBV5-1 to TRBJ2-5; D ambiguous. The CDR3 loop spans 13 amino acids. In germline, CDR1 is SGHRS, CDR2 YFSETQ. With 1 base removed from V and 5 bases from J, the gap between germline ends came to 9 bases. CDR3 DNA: TGCGCCAGCAGCTTGCCCCCCATCGAGACCCAGTACTTC. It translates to CASSLPPIETQYF.

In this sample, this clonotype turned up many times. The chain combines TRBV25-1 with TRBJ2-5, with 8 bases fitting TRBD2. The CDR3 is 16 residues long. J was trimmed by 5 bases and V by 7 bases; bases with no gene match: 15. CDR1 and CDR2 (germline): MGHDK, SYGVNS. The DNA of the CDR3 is TGTGCCAGCACTGGGATTAGCGGGAATTCTGGGGAGACCCAGTACTTC. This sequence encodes CASTGISGNSGETQYF.

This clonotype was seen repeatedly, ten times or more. In DNA, the CDR3 is TGTGCCAGCAGCGCCCTAGGTGGGACTGAAGCTTTCTTT. Amino acid sequence: CASSALGGTEAFF. The chain is built from TRBV3-1 and TRBJ1-1; D gene uncertain. Germline V gives CDR1 LGHDT, CDR2 YNNKEL (reference sequence). V was cut by 5 bases and J by 5 bases, with 12 bases left in between. There are 13 residues in the CDR3.

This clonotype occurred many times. The CDR3 nucleotides are TGTGCCAGCAGCGCGACTAGCGGATCCTACAATGAGCAGTTCTTC. Translated, it gives CASSATSGSYNEQFF. The chain joins TRBV7-3 to TRBJ2-1, with 9 nucleotides matching TRBD2. This CDR3 spans 15 amino acids. CDR1 SGHTA and CDR2 FQGTGA come from the germline V gene. The V segment lost 5 bases and the J segment 1 base; nucleotides outside the gene matches: 3. The full variable domain, rest sourced from reference TRBV7-3 and TRBJ2-1, is GAGVSQTPSNKVTEKGKYVELRCDPISGHTALYWYRQSLGQGPEFLIYFQGTGAADDSGLPNDRFFAVRPEGSVSTLKIQRTERGDSAVYLCASSATSGSYNEQFFGPGTRLTVL.

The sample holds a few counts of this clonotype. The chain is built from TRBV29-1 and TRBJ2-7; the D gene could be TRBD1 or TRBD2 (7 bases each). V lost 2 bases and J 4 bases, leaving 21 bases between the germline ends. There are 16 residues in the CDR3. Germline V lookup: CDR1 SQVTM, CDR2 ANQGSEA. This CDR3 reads CSVEILSGTVGYEQYF. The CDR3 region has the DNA TGCAGCGTTGAAATTTTAAGCGGGACAGTGGGGTACGAGCAGTACTTC.

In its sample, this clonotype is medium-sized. The DNA of the CDR3 is TGCGCCAGCAGCTTTAGGGCAGCCCGGACGTACGAGCAGTACTTC. Protein: CASSFRAARTYEQYF. The gene calls are TRBV5-1 and TRBJ2-7, with unresolved D. Trimming removed 2 bases from V and 4 bases from J, with 16 bases in between. Germline-derived CDR1 and CDR2 are SGHRS and YFSETQ. The CDR3 has 15 residues.

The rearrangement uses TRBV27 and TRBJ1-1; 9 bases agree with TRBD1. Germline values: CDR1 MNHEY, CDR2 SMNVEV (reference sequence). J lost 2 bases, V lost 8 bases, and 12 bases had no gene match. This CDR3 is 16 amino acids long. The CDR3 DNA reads TGTGCCAGCCGGCGGGGCGACACAGGGGGCAACACTGAAGCTTTCTTT. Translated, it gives CASRRGDTGGNTEAFF.

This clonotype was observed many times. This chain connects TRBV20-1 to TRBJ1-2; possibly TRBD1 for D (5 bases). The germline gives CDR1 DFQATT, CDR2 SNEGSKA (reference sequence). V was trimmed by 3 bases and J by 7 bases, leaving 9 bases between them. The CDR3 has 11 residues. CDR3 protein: CSARQGGGYTF. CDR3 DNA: TGCAGTGCTAGGCAGGGCGGTGGCTACACCTTC.

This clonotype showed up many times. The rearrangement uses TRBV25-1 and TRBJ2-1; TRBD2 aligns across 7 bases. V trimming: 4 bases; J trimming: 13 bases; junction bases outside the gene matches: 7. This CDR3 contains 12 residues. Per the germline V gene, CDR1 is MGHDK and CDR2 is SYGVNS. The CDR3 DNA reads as TGTGCCAGCAGTGCCAAACTAGCGACTCAGTTCTTC. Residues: CASSAKLATQFF.

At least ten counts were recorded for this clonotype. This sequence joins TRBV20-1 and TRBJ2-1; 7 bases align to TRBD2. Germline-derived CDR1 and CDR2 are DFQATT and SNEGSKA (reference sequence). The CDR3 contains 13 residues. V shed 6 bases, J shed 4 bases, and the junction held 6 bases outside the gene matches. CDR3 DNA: TGCAGTGCCATTCCACTAGCGTACAATGAGCAGTTCTTC. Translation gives CSAIPLAYNEQFF.

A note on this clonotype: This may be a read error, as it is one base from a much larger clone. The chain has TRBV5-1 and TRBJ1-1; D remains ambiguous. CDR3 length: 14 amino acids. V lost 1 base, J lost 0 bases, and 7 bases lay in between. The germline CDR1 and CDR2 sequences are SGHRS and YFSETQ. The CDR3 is CASSLMWMNTEAFF. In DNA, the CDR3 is TGCGCCAGCAGCTTGATGTGGATGAACACTGAAGCTTTCTTT.

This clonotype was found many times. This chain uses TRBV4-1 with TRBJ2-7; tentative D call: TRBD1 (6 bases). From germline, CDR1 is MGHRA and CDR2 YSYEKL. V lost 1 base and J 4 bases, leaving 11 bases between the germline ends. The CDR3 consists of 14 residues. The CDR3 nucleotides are TGCGCCAGCAGCCAAGCAAAGGGGGAGTACGAGCAGTACTTC. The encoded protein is CASSQAKGEYEQYF.

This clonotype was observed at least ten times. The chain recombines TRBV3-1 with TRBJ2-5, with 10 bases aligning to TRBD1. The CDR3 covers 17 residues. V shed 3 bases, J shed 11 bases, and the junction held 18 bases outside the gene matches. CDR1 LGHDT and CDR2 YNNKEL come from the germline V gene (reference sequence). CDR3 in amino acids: CASSHPNHRDRGPKQYF. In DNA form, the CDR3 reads TGTGCCAGCAGCCATCCCAACCACCGGGACAGGGGCCCGAAACAGTACTTC.

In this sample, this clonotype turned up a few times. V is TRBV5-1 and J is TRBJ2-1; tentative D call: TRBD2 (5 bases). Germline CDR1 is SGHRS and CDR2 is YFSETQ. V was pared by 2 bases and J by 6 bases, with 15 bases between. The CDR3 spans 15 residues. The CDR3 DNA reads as TGCGCCAGCAGCTTAGGCGGCGGGCCTGCCAATGAGCAGTTCTTC. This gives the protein CASSLGGGPANEQFF.

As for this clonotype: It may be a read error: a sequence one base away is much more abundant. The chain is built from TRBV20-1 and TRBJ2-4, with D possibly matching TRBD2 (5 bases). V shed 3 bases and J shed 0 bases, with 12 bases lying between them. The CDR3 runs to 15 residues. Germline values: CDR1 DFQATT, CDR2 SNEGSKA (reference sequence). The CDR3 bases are TGCAGTGCTAGCGACACGGGAAAAGCCAAAAACATTCAGTACTTC. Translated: CSASDTGKAKNIQYF.

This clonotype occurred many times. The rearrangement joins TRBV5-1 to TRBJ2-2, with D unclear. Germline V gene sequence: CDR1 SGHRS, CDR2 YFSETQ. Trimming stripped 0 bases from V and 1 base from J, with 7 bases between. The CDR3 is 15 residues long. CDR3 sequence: CASSLVTLNTGELFF. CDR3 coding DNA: TGCGCCAGCAGCTTGGTAACTTTGAACACCGGGGAGCTGTTTTTT.

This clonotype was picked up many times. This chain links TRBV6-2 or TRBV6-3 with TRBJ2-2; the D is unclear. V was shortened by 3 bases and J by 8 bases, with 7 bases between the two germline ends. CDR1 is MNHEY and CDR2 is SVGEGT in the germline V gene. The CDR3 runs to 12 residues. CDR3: CASSYSAGELFF. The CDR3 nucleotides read TGTGCCAGCAGTTATTCCGCTGGGGAGCTGTTTTTT.

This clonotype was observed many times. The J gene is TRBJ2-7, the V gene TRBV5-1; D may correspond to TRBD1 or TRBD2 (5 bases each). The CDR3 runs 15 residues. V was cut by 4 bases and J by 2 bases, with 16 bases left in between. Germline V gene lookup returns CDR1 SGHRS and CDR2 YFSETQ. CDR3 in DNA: TGCGCCAGCAGCCTCTCCGGGACGTGGCCCTACGAGCAGTACTTC. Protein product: CASSLSGTWPYEQYF.

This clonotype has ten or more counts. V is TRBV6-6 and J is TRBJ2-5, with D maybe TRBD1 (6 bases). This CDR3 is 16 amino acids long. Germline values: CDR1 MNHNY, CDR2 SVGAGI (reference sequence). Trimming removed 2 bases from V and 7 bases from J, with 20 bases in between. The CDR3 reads CASSYLGQSLEATQYF. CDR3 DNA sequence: TGTGCCAGCAGTTACCTCGGACAGAGTTTAGAGGCGACCCAGTACTTC.

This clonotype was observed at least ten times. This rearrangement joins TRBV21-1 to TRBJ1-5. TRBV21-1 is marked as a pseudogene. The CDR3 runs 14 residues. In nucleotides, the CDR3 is TGTGCCAGCAGCAAAGCGCTGCGGAATCAGCCCCAGCATTTT. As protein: CASSKALRNQPQHF.

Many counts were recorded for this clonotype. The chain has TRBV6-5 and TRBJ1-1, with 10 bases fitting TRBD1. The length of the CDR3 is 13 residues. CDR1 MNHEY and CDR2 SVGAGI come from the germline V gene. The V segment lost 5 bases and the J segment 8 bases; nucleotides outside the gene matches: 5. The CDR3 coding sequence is TGTGCCAGCAGTAGACAGGGGGCGCCCGAAGCTTTCTTT. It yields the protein CASSRQGAPEAFF.

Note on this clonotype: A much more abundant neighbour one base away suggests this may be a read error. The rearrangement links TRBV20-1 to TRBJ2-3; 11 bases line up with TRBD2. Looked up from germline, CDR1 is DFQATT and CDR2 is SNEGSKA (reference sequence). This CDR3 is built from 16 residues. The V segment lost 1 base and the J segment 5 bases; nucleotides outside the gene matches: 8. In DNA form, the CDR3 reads TGCAGTGCTAGAGTCACTAGCGGGAGTAGTAAAGATACGCAGTATTTT. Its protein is CSARVTSGSSKDTQYF.

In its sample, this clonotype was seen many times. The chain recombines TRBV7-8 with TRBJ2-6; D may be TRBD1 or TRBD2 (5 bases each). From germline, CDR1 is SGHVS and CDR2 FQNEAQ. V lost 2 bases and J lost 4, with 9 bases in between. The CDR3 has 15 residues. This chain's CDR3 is CASSLWGSGANVLTF. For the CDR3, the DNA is TGTGCCAGCAGCTTATGGGGGTCCGGGGCCAACGTCCTGACTTTC.

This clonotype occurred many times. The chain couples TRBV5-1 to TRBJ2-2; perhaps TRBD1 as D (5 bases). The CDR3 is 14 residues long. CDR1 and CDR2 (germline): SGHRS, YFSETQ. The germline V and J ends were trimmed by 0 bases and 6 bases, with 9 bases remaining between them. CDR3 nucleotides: TGCGCCAGCAGCTTGGAGGGGCCGCCCGGGGAGCTGTTTTTT. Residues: CASSLEGPPGELFF.